This paragraph covers one T cell receptor beta chain sequence. The antigen is undetermined. The germline CDR1 and CDR2 sequences are SGDLS and YYNGEE. The length of the CDR3 is 14 residues. This sample is part of a study of monozygotic twins with inflammatory bowel disease. Study results and limitations: IBD patients showed reduced TCRbeta diversity (inverse Simpson) versus healthy co-twins.

TCRdb re-called the 5' RACE reads and catalogs CDR3 proteins one per entry, DNA excluded. The clone table shows about 160,000 distinct CDR3 sequences, with the ten largest holding roughly 2.3%. This receptor was obtained from a human donor with ulcerative colitis or Crohn's disease, or a healthy co-twin of an affected twin (not recorded which). Sample: blood. This chain joins TRBV9 and TRBJ2-2; TCRdb gives TRBD1 as the D gene, but with no DNA this cannot be confirmed. CDR3 region: CASSTGTGSGELFF.